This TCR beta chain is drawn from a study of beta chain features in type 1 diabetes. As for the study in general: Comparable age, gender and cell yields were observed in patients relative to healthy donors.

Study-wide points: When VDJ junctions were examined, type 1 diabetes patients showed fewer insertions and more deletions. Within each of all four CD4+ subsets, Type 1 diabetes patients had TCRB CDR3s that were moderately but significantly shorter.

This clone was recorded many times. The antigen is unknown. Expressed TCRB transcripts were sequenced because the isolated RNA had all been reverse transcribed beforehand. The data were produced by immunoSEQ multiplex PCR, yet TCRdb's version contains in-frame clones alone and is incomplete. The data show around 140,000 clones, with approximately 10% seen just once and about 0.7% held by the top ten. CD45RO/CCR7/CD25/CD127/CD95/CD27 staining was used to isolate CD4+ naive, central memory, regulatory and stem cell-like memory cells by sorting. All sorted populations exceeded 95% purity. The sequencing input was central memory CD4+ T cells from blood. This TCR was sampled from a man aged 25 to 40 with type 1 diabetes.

The CDR3 protein is CASSVEGVDTQYF. The CDR3 DNA reads as TGTGCCAGCAGCGTAGAGGGAGTAGATACGCAGTATTTT. V is TRBV9 and J is TRBJ2-3; maybe TRBD2 (5 bases). The CDR3 loop spans 13 amino acids. Germline assignment: CDR1 SGDLS and CDR2 YYNGEE. Trimming took off 0 bases at V and 5 bases at J, with 7 bases between the two ends.